This T cell receptor (beta chain) is drawn from a study of Ad26.COV2.S vaccination and SARS-CoV-2 variants. Across the whole study: As a participant in COV1001, the donor was in the Ad26.COV2.S trial arm. In the study, Ad26.COV2.S was injected intramuscularly once, or twice 56 days apart.

Germline V gives CDR1 KGHDR, CDR2 SFDVKD. V was clipped by 5 bases and J by 8 bases; unmatched bases: 13. The CDR3 loop spans 15 amino acids. As to treatment: some 20 received Ad26.COV2.S at low or high dose, single or two shots; about 5 received placebo; per-sample allocation not given. It was on day 63 after the first vaccine or placebo injection that samples were taken. The donor was a Boston adult aged 18-55 years. The shot given was an Ad26 vector that makes Wuhan-strain SARS-CoV-2 spike. Clones were read by immunoSEQ multiplex PCR, and TCRdb kept only the in-frame ones, dropping some. The sample consists of fewer than 400,000 clones, just over 85% of them appearing once.

Sample: peripheral blood, taken in a trial of Ad26.COV2.S vaccine versus placebo. The receptor was derived from a person aged 18-65 years who received the Ad26.COV2.S COVID-19 vaccine or a placebo. The chain links TRBV24-1 to TRBJ1-2; 7 nucleotides align to TRBD1. The CDR3 here is CATSASEQGKIGYTF. CDR3 nucleotides: TGTGCCACCAGTGCGTCCGAACAGGGGAAGATAGGCTACACCTTC.